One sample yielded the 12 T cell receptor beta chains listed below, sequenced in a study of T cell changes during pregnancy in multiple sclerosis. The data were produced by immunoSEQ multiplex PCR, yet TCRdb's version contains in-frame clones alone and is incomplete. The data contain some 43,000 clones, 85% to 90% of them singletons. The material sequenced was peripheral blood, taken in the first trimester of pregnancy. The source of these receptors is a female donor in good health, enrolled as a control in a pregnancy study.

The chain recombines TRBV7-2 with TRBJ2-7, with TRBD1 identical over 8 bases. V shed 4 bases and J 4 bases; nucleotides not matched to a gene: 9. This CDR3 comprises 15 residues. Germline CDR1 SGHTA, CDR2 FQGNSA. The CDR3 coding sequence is TGTGCCAGCAGCTCATGGACAGGGTTACAGTACGAGCAGTACTTC. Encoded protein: CASSSWTGLQYEQYF.

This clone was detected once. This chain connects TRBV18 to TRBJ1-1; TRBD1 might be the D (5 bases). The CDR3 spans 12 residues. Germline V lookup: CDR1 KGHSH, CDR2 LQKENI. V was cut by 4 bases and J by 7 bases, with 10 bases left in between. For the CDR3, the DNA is TGTGCCAGCTCACAGGGGCGAGTTGAAGCTTTCTTT. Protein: CASSQGRVEAFF.

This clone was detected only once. CDR3 region: CASSIQRTGDSYEQYF. CDR3 coding DNA: TGTGCCAGCTCCATTCAAAGGACAGGAGACTCCTACGAGCAGTACTTC. The chain is built from TRBV18 and TRBJ2-7; 7 bases align to TRBD1. The CDR3 sequence is 16 residues long. The V gene end was trimmed by 6 bases and the J gene end by 0 bases; junction bases not matched to a gene: 11. Germline loops: CDR1 KGHSH, CDR2 LQKENI.

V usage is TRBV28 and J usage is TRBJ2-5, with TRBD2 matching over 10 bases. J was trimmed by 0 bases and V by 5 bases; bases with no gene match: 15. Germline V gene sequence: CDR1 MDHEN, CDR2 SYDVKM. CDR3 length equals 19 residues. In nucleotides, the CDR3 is TGTGCCAGCAGTCGACCGACGACTAGCGGGCGGAGCCACCAAGAGACCCAGTACTTC. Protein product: CASSRPTTSGRSHQETQYF. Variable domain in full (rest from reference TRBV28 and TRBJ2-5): DVKVTQSSRYLVKRTGEKVFLECVQDMDHENMFWYRQDPGLGLRLIYFSYDVKMKEKGDIPEGYSVSREKKERFSLILESASTNQTSMYLCASSRPTTSGRSHQETQYFGPGTRLLVL.

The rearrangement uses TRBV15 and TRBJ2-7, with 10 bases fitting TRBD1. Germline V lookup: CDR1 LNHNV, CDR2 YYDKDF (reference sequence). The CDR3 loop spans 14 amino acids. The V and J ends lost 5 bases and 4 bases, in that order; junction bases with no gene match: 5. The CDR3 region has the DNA TGTGCCACCAGCGTCCCGGGACAGGGGTACGAGCAGTACTTC. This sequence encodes CATSVPGQGYEQYF.

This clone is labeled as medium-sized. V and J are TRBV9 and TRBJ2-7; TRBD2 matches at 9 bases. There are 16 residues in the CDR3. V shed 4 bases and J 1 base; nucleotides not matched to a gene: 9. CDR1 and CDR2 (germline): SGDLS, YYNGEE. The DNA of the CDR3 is TGTGCCAGCAGCCCTATGACTAGCGGTGGGTCCTACGAGCAGTACTTC. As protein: CASSPMTSGGSYEQYF.

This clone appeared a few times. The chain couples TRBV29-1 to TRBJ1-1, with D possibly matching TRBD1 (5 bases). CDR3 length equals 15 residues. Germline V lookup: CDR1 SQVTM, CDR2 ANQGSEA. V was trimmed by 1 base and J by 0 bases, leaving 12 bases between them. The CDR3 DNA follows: TGCAGCGTTGAAGGCACAGCAGGGATGAACACTGAAGCTTTCTTT. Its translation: CSVEGTAGMNTEAFF.

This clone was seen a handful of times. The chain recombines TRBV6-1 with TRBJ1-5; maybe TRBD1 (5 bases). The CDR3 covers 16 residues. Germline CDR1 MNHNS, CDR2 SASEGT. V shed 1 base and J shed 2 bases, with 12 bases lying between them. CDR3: CASSEGAGLGNQPQHF. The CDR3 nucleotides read TGTGCCAGCAGTGAAGGGGCAGGGTTGGGCAATCAGCCCCAGCATTTT.

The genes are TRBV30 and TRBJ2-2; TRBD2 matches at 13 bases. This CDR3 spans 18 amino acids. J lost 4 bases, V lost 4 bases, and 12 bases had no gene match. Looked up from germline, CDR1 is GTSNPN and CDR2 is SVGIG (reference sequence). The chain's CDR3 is CAWKGPGTSGELTGELFF. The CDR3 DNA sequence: TGTGCCTGGAAAGGGCCCGGGACTAGCGGGGAGCTCACCGGGGAGCTGTTTTTT.

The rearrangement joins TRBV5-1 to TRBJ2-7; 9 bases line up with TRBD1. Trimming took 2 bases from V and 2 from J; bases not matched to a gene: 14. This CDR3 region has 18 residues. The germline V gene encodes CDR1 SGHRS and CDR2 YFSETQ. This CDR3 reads CASSFTTLTGGLAYEQYF. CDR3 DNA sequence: TGCGCCAGCAGCTTCACCACACTTACAGGGGGCCTGGCCTACGAGCAGTACTTC.

Here the CDR3 DNA reads TGTGCCACCAGCAGGGCCGGGACACCCGCAGCCCCCCTCCACTTT. Its translation is CATSRAGTPAAPLHF. The chain recombines TRBV15 with TRBJ1-6, with a weak D call TRBD1 (6 bases). The CDR3 is 15 amino acids. Germline CDR1 and CDR2: LNHNV and YYDKDF (reference sequence). V lost 3 bases and J lost 13, with 19 bases in between. The full variable domain, rest sourced from reference TRBV15 and TRBJ1-6, is DAMVIQNPRYQVTQFGKPVTLSCSQTLNHNVMYWYQQKSSQAPKLLFHYYDKDFNNEADTPDNFQSRRPNTSFCFLDIRSPGLGDTAMYLCATSRAGTPAAPLHFGNGTRLTVT.

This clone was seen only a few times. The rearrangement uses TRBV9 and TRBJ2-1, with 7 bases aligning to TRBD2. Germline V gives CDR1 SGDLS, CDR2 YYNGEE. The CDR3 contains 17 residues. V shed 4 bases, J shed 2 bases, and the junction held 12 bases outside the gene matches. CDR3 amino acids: CASSLNSGLGTYNEQFF. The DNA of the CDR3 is TGTGCCAGCAGCCTAAACTCCGGACTAGGAACCTACAATGAGCAGTTCTTC.